This T cell receptor (beta chain) comes out of a study of OX40 agonist ivuxolimab in advanced cancers. The overall study: Enrolled patients in dose escalation had cancers that were hepatocellular carcinoma, melanoma, renal cell or head and neck cancer. Checkpoint inhibitors had been given previously to 40% of patients. Of mixed ages from roughly 23 to 85 and averaging about 65 years, the group was almost 85% male.

Sequenced by immunoSEQ multiplex PCR; TCRdb stores in-frame clones only, minus some. The sample has about 78,000 clones, approximately 80% seen once. The cohort excluded patients with autoimmune disease history or systemic immunosuppression. Trimming removed 2 bases from V and 11 bases from J, with 13 bases in between. Germline CDR1 and CDR2: SGHRS and YFSETQ. The CDR3 spans 12 residues. The sequence came from an adult with an advanced solid tumor such as melanoma, head and neck, liver or kidney cancer. Specimen: CD4+ or CD8+ T cells sorted from blood, collected in a trial of the OX40 agonist ivuxolimab. The chain couples TRBV5-1 to TRBJ1-1; D is uncertain. The CDR3 DNA reads TGCGCCAGCAGCTTAGACCGGCCGCCGGCTTTCTTT. Protein: CASSLDRPPAFF. The full variable domain, completed using reference TRBV5-1 and TRBJ1-1, is KAGVTQTPRYLIKTRGQQVTLSCSPISGHRSVSWYQQTPGQGLQFLFEYFSETQRNKGNFPGRFSGRQFSNSRSEMNVSTLELGDSALYLCASSLDRPPAFFGQGTRLTVV.